What follows are 25 T cell receptor beta chains derived from one specimen sequenced in a study of blood T cell repertoires in COVID-19. Some clones are missing from TCRdb's copy, which holds only in-frame ones; the method was immunoSEQ multiplex PCR. The sample holds over 200,000 clones, about 89% seen once. Sequencing was performed on peripheral blood. Receptors were obtained from a man between 60 and 75 years old who had recovered from COVID-19.

This clone has a single count. The chain couples TRBV12-3 or TRBV12-4 to TRBJ2-7, with 9 bases fitting TRBD1. The V segment lost 6 bases and the J segment 5 bases; nucleotides outside the gene matches: 5. The CDR3 runs to 13 residues. The CDR3 DNA is TGTGCCAGCAGACGCGGGGACAGGGACGAGCAGTACTTC. This codes for CASRRGDRDEQYF.

The genes are TRBV4-1 and TRBJ2-5; 11 positions agree with TRBD2. This CDR3 contains 17 residues. V trimming: 0 bases; J trimming: 1 base; junction bases outside the gene matches: 4. CDR1 and CDR2 (germline): MGHRA, YSYEKL. Written as DNA, the CDR3 is TGCGCCAGCAGCCAAGATCGTAGCGGGAGGGGCCAAGAGACCCAGTACTTC. This codes for CASSQDRSGRGQETQYF.

The J gene is TRBJ2-7, the V gene TRBV11-2; 8 bases line up with TRBD1. The germline V gene has CDR1 SGHAT and CDR2 FQNNGV. The ends lost 1 base at V and 4 bases at J; junction bases unmatched: 6. The CDR3 has 15 amino acids. DNA of the CDR3: TGTGCCAGCAGCTTAGGCCGGGACAGGACATACGAGCAGTACTTC. Protein product: CASSLGRDRTYEQYF.

This clone appeared a few times. The rearrangement uses TRBV6-4 and TRBJ2-3; 8 bases are a match to TRBD2. The CDR3 spans 18 residues. CDR1 is MRHNA, CDR2 SNTAGT, per germline. Germline trimming cut 2 bases from V and 0 bases from J; bases unmatched to any gene: 10. CDR3: CASSDTPSGLDSTDTQYF. The CDR3 coding sequence is TGTGCCAGCAGTGACACCCCTAGCGGGCTGGATAGCACAGATACGCAGTATTTT.

The chain has TRBV3-1 (or the pseudogene TRBV3-2) and TRBJ1-1, with 8 bases that match TRBD1. The CDR3 extends over 13 amino acids. V lost 4 bases and J lost 10; bases outside the gene matches: 8. Germline V gene sequence: CDR1 LGHDT, CDR2 YNNKEL (reference sequence). The CDR3 nucleotides are TGTGCCAGCAGCCTCTTCATCGGACAGGGAGCTTTCTTT. It encodes CASSLFIGQGAFF.

This clone turned up a few times. This chain uses TRBV6-1 with TRBJ2-2; weak D call: TRBD1 (6 bases). The CDR3 totals 15 residues. The germline CDR1 and CDR2 sequences are MNHNS and SASEGT. The V end lost 3 bases, the J end lost 5 bases, and 13 bases lay between the germline ends. For the CDR3, the DNA is TGTGCCAGCAGTGAGTTTCAGGGGAAAACCGGGGAGCTGTTTTTT. Translated, it gives CASSEFQGKTGELFF.

The chain has TRBV7-7 and TRBJ2-1; 12 positions match TRBD2. The germline V gene encodes CDR1 SSHAT and CDR2 FNYEAQ (reference sequence). V dropped 5 bases and J dropped 0; count of bases not matched to a gene: 8. There are 18 residues in the CDR3. CDR3 protein: CASSPGTSGSISYNEQFF. For the CDR3, the DNA is TGTGCCAGCAGCCCCGGGACTAGCGGGTCCATCTCCTACAATGAGCAGTTCTTC. Using reference TRBV7-7 and TRBJ2-1 for the parts outside the CDR3, the full variable domain is GAGVSQSPRYKVTKRGQDVTLRCDPISSHATLYWYQQALGQGPEFLTYFNYEAQPDKSGLPSDRFSAERPEGSISTLTIQRTEQRDSAMYRCASSPGTSGSISYNEQFFGPGTRLTVL.

The gene calls are TRBV9 and TRBJ1-1; D is undetermined. Trimming removed 4 bases at V and 4 bases at J, with 20 bases between. Germline lookup yields CDR1 SGDLS and CDR2 YYNGEE. The CDR3 has 16 residues. The CDR3 loop is CASSPRGRTGGTEAFF. For the CDR3, the DNA is TGTGCCAGCAGCCCTCGAGGGCGGACGGGAGGCACTGAAGCTTTCTTT. The full variable domain, in which reference TRBV9 and TRBJ1-1 provide the parts outside the CDR3, is DSGVTQTPKHLITATGQRVTLRCSPRSGDLSVYWYQQSLDQGLQFLIQYYNGEERAKGNILERFSAQQFPDLHSELNLSSLELGDSALYFCASSPRGRTGGTEAFFGQGTRLTVV.

The chain employs TRBV4-3 and TRBJ1-5; D is perhaps TRBD1 (5 bases). V lost 3 bases to trimming and J lost 6 bases, with 15 bases between them. The CDR3 length is 15 residues. Germline loops: CDR1 LGHNA, CDR2 YSLEER. Here the CDR3 reads CASSHRGGATQPQHF. The CDR3 region has the DNA TGCGCCAGCAGCCATAGAGGAGGGGCGACTCAGCCCCAGCATTTT.

This chain's CDR3 is CATTGTGDTQYF. CDR3 nucleotides: TGCGCCACCACCGGGACAGGAGATACGCAGTATTTT. J is TRBJ2-3 and V is TRBV5-1; 8 bases map to TRBD1. The junction had 5 bases not matched to a gene; V was cut back by 9 bases and J by 5 bases. Germline V gene data show CDR1 as SGHRS and CDR2 as YFSETQ. This CDR3 has 12 residues.

J is TRBJ1-6 and V is TRBV19; D remains unclear. The CDR3 runs to 15 residues. Trimming took 3 bases from V and 9 from J, leaving 15 bases between them. From germline, CDR1 is LNHDA and CDR2 SQIVND (reference sequence). For the CDR3, the DNA is TGTGCCAGTAGTATCATGGCGGGCGGGATTTCACCCCTCCACTTT. Translated: CASSIMAGGISPLHF. Looking up the rest from reference TRBV19 and TRBJ1-6 gives the full variable domain: DGGITQSPKYLFRKEGQNVTLSCEQNLNHDAMYWYRQDPGQGLRLIYYSQIVNDFQKGDIAEGYSVSREKKESFPLTVTSAQKNPTAFYLCASSIMAGGISPLHFGNGTRLTVT.

V usage is TRBV5-1 and J usage is TRBJ1-5; 7 bases are a match to TRBD1. Germline loops: CDR1 SGHRS, CDR2 YFSETQ. The V gene end was trimmed by 0 bases and the J gene end by 3 bases; junction bases not matched to a gene: 6. The CDR3 sequence is 16 residues long. The CDR3 DNA reads as TGCGCCAGCAGCTTGGGGACAGGAGCCTACAATCAGCCCCAGCATTTT. It is translated as CASSLGTGAYNQPQHF.

This clone was picked up one time. The rearrangement links TRBV11-3 to TRBJ2-1, with 12 bases identical to TRBD2. The CDR3 is 14 amino acids. Germline V CDR1 and CDR2: SGHNT, YENEEA. V was clipped by 5 bases and J by 7 bases; unmatched bases: 3. The CDR3 is CASSLAGGPNEQFF. The CDR3 DNA is TGTGCCAGCAGCCTAGCGGGGGGGCCGAATGAGCAGTTCTTC.

The CDR3 nucleotides read TGTGCCAGCGCCGAAGGGGACAGGGATAATGAAAAACTGTTTTTT. Translated, it gives CASAEGDRDNEKLFF. The rearrangement links TRBV3-1 (or the pseudogene TRBV3-2) to TRBJ1-4, with 9 bases identical to TRBD1. The CDR3 has 15 amino acids. Losses at the gene ends were 8 bases for V and 4 bases for J; bases not matched to a gene: 8. Looked up from germline, CDR1 is LGHDT and CDR2 is YNNKEL (reference sequence).

The genes are TRBV5-5 and TRBJ1-2; no reliable D call. The CDR3 has 15 residues. V gave up 1 base and J gave up 0 bases, with 10 bases separating them. Germline V CDR1 and CDR2: SGHKS, YYEKEE (reference sequence). CDR3 nucleotides: TGTGCCAGCAGCTTGAGTGGAACTACTAACTATGGCTACACCTTC. It is translated as CASSLSGTTNYGYTF.

The V gene is TRBV19, the J gene TRBJ2-7; the match to TRBD2 covers 8 bases. The CDR3 has 11 amino acids. V trimming: 9 bases; J trimming: 5 bases; junction bases outside the gene matches: 3. Germline V CDR1 and CDR2: LNHDA, SQIVND (reference sequence). In DNA form, the CDR3 reads TGTGCCAGCGGGACTAGAAACGAGCAGTACTTC. This translates into CASGTRNEQYF.

V gene TRBV15 combines with J gene TRBJ1-4; TRBD1 matches at 8 bases. V gave up 1 base and J gave up 1 base; unmatched junction bases: 5. Germline V CDR1 and CDR2: LNHNV, YYDKDF (reference sequence). There are 17 residues in the CDR3. DNA for the CDR3: TGTGCCACCAGCAGAGGGTCAGGGGGCGAAACTAATGAAAAACTGTTTTTT. It codes for CATSRGSGGETNEKLFF. Together with reference TRBV15 and TRBJ1-4, the CDR3 gives the full variable domain: DAMVIQNPRYQVTQFGKPVTLSCSQTLNHNVMYWYQQKSSQAPKLLFHYYDKDFNNEADTPDNFQSRRPNTSFCFLDIRSPGLGDTAMYLCATSRGSGGETNEKLFFGSGTQLSVL.

The genes are TRBV28 and TRBJ1-4; perhaps TRBD1 as D (5 bases). The CDR3 runs to 15 residues. The V end was cut by 2 bases, the J end by 8 bases, with 15 bases between. Germline values: CDR1 MDHEN, CDR2 SYDVKM. This CDR3 is CASSLISTGGEKLFF. Written as DNA, the CDR3 is TGTGCCAGCAGTTTAATTAGTACAGGAGGGGAAAAACTGTTTTTT.

This clone was detected only once. This chain's CDR3 is CASSSTSGLSYEQYF. Here the CDR3 DNA reads TGTGCCAGCAGCTCGACTAGCGGACTGTCCTACGAGCAGTACTTC. This chain connects TRBV7-8 to TRBJ2-7; the match to TRBD2 covers 9 bases. CDR1 and CDR2 from the germline V gene are SGHVS and FQNEAQ. J lost 1 base, V lost 4 bases, and 5 bases had no gene match. The CDR3 runs to 15 residues.

The chain combines TRBV5-1 with TRBJ1-1; TRBD1 agrees at 7 bases. The CDR3 contains 17 residues. J was trimmed by 3 bases and V by 2 bases; bases with no gene match: 13. Germline V gene sequence: CDR1 SGHRS, CDR2 YFSETQ. This chain's CDR3 is CASSLQGWVGGDTEAFF. The CDR3 DNA reads as TGCGCCAGCAGCTTACAGGGGTGGGTCGGCGGCGACACTGAAGCTTTCTTT.

V usage is TRBV3-1 (or the pseudogene TRBV3-2) and J usage is TRBJ1-1; TRBD1 is a possible D gene (6 bases). Trimming pared 1 base from V and 0 bases from J, leaving 12 bases between. There are 16 residues in the CDR3. Germline CDR1 is LGHDT and CDR2 is YNNKEL (reference sequence). The CDR3 loop is CASSQATGRVNTEAFF. CDR3 in DNA: TGTGCCAGCAGCCAAGCTACAGGGAGGGTGAACACTGAAGCTTTCTTT.

The chain couples TRBV9 to TRBJ2-2; 8 bases line up with TRBD2. The CDR3 extends over 16 amino acids. J was trimmed by 4 bases and V by 2 bases; bases with no gene match: 7. Per germline, CDR1 SGDLS and CDR2 YYNGEE. This CDR3 is CASSVDGAGGTGELFF. CDR3 sequence (DNA): TGTGCCAGCAGCGTCGATGGGGCGGGGGGCACCGGGGAGCTGTTTTTT.

The V and J genes are TRBV11-2 and TRBJ1-5, with D maybe TRBD1 (5 bases). CDR3 length: 14 residues. V was shortened by 2 bases and J by 1 base, with 6 bases between the two germline ends. The germline V gene has CDR1 SGHAT and CDR2 FQNNGV. In DNA, the CDR3 is TGTGCCAGCAGCTTATCAGGGAGCAATCAGCCCCAGCATTTT. Its translation: CASSLSGSNQPQHF.

The CDR3 loop reads CASSPTGVPYEQYF. DNA of the CDR3: TGTGCCAGCAGCCCTACCGGAGTACCCTACGAGCAGTACTTC. The rearrangement links TRBV7-2 to TRBJ2-7; no definite D call. Germline V gene sequence: CDR1 SGHTA, CDR2 FQGNSA. V was cut by 5 bases and J by 2 bases, with 13 bases left in between. The CDR3 has 14 amino acids.

The chain uses TRBV14 and TRBJ2-2; TRBD1 is a possible D gene (6 bases). Trimming pared 4 bases from V and 4 bases from J, leaving 13 bases between. Germline V lookup: CDR1 SGHDN, CDR2 FVKESK. The CDR3 is 15 residues long. The CDR3 region has the DNA TGTGCCAGCAGCCGTGCCGGGACATTCACCGGGGAGCTGTTTTTT. Its translation: CASSRAGTFTGELFF.